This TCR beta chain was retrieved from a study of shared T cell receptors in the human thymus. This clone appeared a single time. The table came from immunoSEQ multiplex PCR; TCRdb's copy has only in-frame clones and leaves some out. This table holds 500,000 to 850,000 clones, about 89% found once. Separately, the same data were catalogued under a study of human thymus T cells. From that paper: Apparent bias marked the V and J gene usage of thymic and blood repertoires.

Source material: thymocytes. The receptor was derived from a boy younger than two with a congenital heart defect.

CDR3 protein: CASSCNRDRVAYEQYF. Written as DNA, the CDR3 is TGTGCCAGCAGCTGCAACCGGGACAGGGTTGCCTACGAGCAGTACTTC. The gene calls are TRBV11-2 and TRBJ2-5; TRBD1 matches at 9 bases. With the DNA end fitting TRBJ2-7 better, the J assignment may be wrong. The germline V gene encodes CDR1 SGHAT and CDR2 FQNNGV. The CDR3 length is 16 residues.